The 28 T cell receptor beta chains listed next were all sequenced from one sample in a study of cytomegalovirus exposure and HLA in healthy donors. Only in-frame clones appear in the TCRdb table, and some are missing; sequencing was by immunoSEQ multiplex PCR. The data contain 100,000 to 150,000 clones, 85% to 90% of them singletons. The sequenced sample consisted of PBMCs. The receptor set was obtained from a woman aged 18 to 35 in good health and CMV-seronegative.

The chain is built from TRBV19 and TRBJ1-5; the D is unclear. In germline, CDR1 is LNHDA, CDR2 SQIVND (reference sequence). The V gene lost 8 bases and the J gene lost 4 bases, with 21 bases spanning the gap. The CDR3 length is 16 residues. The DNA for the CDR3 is TGTGCCAGTGCCGACGCGTCACGGAGAAGAAATCAGCCCCAGCATTTT. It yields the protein CASADASRRRNQPQHF.

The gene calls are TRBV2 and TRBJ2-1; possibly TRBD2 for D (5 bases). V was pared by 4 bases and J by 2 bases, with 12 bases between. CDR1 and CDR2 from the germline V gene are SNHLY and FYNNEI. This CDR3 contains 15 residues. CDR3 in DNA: TGTGCCAGCAGTGGGCCGGGGTACCCCTACAATGAGCAGTTCTTC. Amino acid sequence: CASSGPGYPYNEQFF.

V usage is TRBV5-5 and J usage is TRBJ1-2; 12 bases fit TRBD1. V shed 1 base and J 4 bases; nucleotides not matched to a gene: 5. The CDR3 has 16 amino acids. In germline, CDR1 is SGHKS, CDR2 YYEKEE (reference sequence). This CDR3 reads CASSLWGQGATYGYTF. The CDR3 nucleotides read TGTGCCAGCAGCTTGTGGGGACAGGGGGCAACCTATGGCTACACCTTC.

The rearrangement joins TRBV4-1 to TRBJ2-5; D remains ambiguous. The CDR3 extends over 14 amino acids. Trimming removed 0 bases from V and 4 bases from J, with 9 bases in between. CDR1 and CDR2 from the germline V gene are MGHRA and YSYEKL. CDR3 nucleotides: TGCGCCAGCAGCCAAGATGTCCCGGGAGAGACCCAGTACTTC. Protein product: CASSQDVPGETQYF.

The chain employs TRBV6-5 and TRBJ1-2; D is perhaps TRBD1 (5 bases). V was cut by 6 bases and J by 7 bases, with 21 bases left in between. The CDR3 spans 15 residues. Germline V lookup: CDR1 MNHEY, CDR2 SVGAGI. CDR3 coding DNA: TGTGCCAGCAGCCCCTCGGGGGGTCCTCATGGTGGCTACACCTTC. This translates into CASSPSGGPHGGYTF.

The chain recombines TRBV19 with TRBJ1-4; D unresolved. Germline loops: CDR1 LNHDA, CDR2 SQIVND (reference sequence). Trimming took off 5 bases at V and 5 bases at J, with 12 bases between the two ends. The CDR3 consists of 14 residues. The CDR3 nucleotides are TGTGCCAGTAGTGTCGAGCCGGTGAATGAAAAACTGTTTTTT. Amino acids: CASSVEPVNEKLFF.

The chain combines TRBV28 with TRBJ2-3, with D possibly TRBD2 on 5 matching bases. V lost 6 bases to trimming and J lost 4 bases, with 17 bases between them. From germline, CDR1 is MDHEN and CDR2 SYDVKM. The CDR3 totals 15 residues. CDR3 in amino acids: CASSVGYGVSDTQYF. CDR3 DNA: TGTGCCAGCAGCGTGGGGTACGGGGTGTCAGATACGCAGTATTTT.

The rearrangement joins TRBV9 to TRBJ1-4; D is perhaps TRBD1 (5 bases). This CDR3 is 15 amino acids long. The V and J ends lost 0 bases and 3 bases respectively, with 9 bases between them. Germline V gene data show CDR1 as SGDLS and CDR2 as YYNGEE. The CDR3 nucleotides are TGTGCCAGCAGCGTAGTAGGGGCAGCTAATGAAAAACTGTTTTTT. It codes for CASSVVGAANEKLFF.

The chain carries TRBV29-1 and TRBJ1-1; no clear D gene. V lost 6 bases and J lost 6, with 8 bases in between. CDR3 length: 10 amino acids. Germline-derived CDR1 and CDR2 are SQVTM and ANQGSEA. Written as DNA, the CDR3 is TGCAGCGTCGATGGCCCTGAAGCTTTCTTT. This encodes CSVDGPEAFF.

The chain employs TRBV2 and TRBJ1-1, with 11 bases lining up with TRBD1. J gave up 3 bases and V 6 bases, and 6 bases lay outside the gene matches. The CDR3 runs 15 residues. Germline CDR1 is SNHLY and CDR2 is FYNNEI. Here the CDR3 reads CASRLGTGGDTEAFF. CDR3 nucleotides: TGTGCCAGCAGACTAGGGACAGGGGGGGACACTGAAGCTTTCTTT. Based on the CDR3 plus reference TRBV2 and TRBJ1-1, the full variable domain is EPEVTQTPSHQVTQMGQEVILRCVPISNHLYFYWYRQILGQKVEFLVSFYNNEISEKSEIFDDQFSVERPDGSNFTLKIRSTKLEDSAMYFCASRLGTGGDTEAFFGQGTRLTVV.

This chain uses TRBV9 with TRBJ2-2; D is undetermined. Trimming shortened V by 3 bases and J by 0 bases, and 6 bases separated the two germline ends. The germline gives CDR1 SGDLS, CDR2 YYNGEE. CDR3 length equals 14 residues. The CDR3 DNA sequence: TGTGCCAGCAGCGGGGCCTCGAACACCGGGGAGCTGTTTTTT. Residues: CASSGASNTGELFF.

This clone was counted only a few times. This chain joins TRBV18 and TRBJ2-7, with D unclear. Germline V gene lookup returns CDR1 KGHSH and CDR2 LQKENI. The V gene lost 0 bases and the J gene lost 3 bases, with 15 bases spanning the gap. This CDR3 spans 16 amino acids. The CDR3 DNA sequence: TGTGCCAGCTCACCACCGCTTCTTGGCACTAACTACGAGCAGTACTTC. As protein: CASSPPLLGTNYEQYF.

CDR3 sequence reads: CSVEADRSNYGYTF. Written as DNA, the CDR3 is TGCAGCGTTGAAGCCGACAGATCCAACTATGGCTACACCTTC. V gene TRBV29-1 combines with J gene TRBJ1-2; possible D gene TRBD1, 5 bases. V was cut by 1 base and J by 2 bases, with 11 bases left in between. The CDR3 totals 14 residues. Germline V gene sequence: CDR1 SQVTM, CDR2 ANQGSEA.

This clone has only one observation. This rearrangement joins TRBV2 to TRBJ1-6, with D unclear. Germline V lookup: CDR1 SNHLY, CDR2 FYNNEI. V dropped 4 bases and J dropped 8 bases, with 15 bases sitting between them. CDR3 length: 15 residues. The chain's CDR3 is CASSAGETVYSPLHF. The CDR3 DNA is TGTGCCAGCAGTGCCGGGGAGACGGTTTATTCACCCCTCCACTTT.

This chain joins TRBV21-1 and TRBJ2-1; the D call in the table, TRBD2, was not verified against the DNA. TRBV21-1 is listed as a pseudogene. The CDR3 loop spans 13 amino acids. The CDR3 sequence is CARLGLLHNEQFF. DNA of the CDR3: TGTGCCAGACTAGGACTCCTACACAATGAGCAGTTCTTC.

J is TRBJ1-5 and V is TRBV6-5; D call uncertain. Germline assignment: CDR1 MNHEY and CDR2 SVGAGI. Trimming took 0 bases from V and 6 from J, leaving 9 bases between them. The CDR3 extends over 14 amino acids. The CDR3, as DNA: TGTGCCAGCAGTTACTCGTTTCCCGGTCAGCCCCAGCATTTT. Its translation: CASSYSFPGQPQHF.

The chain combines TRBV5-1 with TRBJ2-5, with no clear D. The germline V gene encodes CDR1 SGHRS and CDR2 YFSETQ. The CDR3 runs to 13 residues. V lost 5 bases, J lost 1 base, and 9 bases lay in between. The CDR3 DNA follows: TGCGCCAGCAGAACGGCGGTCCAAGAGACCCAGTACTTC. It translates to CASRTAVQETQYF.

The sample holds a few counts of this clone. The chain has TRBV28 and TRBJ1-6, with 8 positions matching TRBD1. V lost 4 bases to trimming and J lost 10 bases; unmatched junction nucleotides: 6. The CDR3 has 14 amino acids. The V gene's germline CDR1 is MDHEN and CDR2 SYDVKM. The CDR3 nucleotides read TGTGCCAGCAGTTACGGACAGGGTAGATCACCCCTCCACTTT. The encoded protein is CASSYGQGRSPLHF.

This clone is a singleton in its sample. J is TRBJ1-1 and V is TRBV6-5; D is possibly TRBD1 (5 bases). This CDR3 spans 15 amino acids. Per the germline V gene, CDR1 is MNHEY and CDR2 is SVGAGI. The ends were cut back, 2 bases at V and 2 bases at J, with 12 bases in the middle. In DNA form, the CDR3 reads TGTGCCAGCAGTTACGACCACAGGACAAACACTGAAGCTTTCTTT. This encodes CASSYDHRTNTEAFF.

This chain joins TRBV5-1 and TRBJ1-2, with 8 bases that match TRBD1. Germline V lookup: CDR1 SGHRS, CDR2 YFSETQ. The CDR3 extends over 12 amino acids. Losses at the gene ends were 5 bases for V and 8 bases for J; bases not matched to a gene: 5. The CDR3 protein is CASSPGGRGYTF. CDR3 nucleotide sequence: TGCGCCAGCAGTCCAGGGGGCCGGGGCTACACCTTC.

CDR3 nucleotide sequence: TGTGCCAGCCGAGAGGGGGCTCTGTTTTCACCCCTCCACTTT. Protein sequence: CASREGALFSPLHF. This sequence joins TRBV19 and TRBJ1-6; the match to TRBD1 covers 7 bases. Germline V lookup: CDR1 LNHDA, CDR2 SQIVND (reference sequence). CDR3 size: 14 residues. V dropped 9 bases and J dropped 9; count of bases not matched to a gene: 11.

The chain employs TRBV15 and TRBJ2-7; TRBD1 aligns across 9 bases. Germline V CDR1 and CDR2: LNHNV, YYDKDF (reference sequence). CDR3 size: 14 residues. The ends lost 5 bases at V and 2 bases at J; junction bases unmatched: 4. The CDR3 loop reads CATSGRQGAYEQYF. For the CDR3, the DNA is TGTGCCACCAGCGGTAGACAGGGGGCCTACGAGCAGTACTTC. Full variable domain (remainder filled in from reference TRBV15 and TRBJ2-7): DAMVIQNPRYQVTQFGKPVTLSCSQTLNHNVMYWYQQKSSQAPKLLFHYYDKDFNNEADTPDNFQSRRPNTSFCFLDIRSPGLGDTAMYLCATSGRQGAYEQYFGPGTRLTVT.

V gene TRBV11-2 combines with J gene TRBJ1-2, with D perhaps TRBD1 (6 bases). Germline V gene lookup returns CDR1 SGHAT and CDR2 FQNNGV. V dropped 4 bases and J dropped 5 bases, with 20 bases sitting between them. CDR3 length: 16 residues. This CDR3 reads CASSSPRGAGIYGYTF. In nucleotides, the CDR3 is TGTGCCAGCAGCTCCCCTCGGGGGGCAGGAATTTATGGCTACACCTTC.

The CDR3 nucleotides read TGTGCCAGCAGACTCCAGGGCAGTGCCCTCACTGAAGCTTTCTTT. The encoded protein is CASRLQGSALTEAFF. J is TRBJ1-1 and V is TRBV7-9; D might be TRBD1 (5 bases). Trimming pared 6 bases from V and 4 bases from J, leaving 18 bases between. This CDR3 has 15 residues. From germline, CDR1 is SEHNR and CDR2 FQNEAQ (reference sequence).

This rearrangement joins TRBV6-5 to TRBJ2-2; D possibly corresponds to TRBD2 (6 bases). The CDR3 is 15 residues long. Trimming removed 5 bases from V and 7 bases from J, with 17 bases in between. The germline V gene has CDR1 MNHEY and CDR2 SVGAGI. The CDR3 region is CASSLDPGLGGELFF. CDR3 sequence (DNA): TGTGCCAGCAGTCTAGACCCGGGACTTGGCGGGGAGCTGTTTTTT.

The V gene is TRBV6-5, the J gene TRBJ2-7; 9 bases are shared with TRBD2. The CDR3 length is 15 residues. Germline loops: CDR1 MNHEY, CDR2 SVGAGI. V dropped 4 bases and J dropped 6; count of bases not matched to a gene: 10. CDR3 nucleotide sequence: TGTGCCAGCAGTTCCTTAGCGGGGGAAGCCGGCGAGCAGTACTTC. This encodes CASSSLAGEAGEQYF.

The CDR3 sequence: CASSLKWGGSQETQYF. DNA of the CDR3: TGTGCCAGCAGCTTGAAGTGGGGGGGTTCACAAGAGACCCAGTACTTC. This chain connects TRBV5-4 to TRBJ2-5, with TRBD2 matching 7 bases. Germline trimming cut 1 base from V and 2 bases from J; bases unmatched to any gene: 8. Germline V CDR1 and CDR2: SGHNT, YYREEE (reference sequence). The CDR3 extends over 16 amino acids.

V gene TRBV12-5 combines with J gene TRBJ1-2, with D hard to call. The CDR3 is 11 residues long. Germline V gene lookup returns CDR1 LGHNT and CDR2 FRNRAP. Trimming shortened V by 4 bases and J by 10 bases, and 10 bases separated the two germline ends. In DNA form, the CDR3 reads TGTGCTAGTGGTTACCCGCAGGTCTACACCTTC. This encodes CASGYPQVYTF.